A selection of T cell receptor beta chains follows, all from one sample in a study of blood T cell repertoires in COVID-19. Assay used: immunoSEQ multiplex PCR; TCRdb lists only in-frame clones, some missing. The table has around 310,000 clones, 90% seen once. Sequencing was performed on peripheral blood. The receptors shown here come from a woman between 35 and 50 years old with COVID-19, enrolled during active disease. CDR3s include the opening cysteine and the closing phenylalanine or tryptophan. Each record gives: V gene, D gene, J gene, CDR3 protein, CDR3 DNA. A D gene is named only where the DNA matches it firmly.

V: TRBV6-5; D: -; J: TRBJ1-1; CDR3: CASSYSPGGGTEAFF; DNA: TGTGCCAGCAGTTACTCGCCGGGAGGGGGCACTGAAGCTTTCTTT
V: TRBV6-5; D: -; J: TRBJ2-4; CDR3: CASRTDVGRNIQYF; DNA: TGTGCCAGCAGGACCGACGTGGGGCGAAACATTCAGTACTTC
V: TRBV19; D: TRBD1; J: TRBJ2-7; CDR3: CASSIDRAGGSYEQYF; DNA: TGTGCCAGTAGTATAGATCGGGCAGGGGGCTCCTACGAGCAGTACTTC
V: TRBV7-2; D: TRBD2; J: TRBJ2-3; CDR3: CASSPRSPSGGRRADTQYF; DNA: TGTGCCAGCAGCCCAAGGTCGCCTAGCGGGGGCCGACGGGCAGATACGCAGTATTTT
V: TRBV9; D: -; J: TRBJ2-2; CDR3: CASSDHSAWNGELFF; DNA: TGTGCCAGCAGCGACCACAGTGCGTGGAACGGGGAGCTGTTTTTT
V: TRBV29-1; D: TRBD2; J: TRBJ2-1; CDR3: CSVVTSGGSSYNEQFF; DNA: TGCAGCGTTGTGACTAGCGGGGGTAGCTCCTACAATGAGCAGTTCTTC
V: TRBV5-1; D: -; J: TRBJ2-7; CDR3: CASSSIVETAQEQYF; DNA: TGCGCCAGCAGCTCCATTGTGGAGACAGCTCAAGAGCAGTACTTC
V: TRBV27; D: TRBD1; J: TRBJ2-7; CDR3: CASSHRDREAEQYF; DNA: TGTGCCAGCAGTCACCGGGACAGGGAGGCCGAGCAGTACTTC
V: TRBV7-3; D: TRBD2; J: TRBJ2-1; CDR3: CASSLRLAGVNEQFF; DNA: TGTGCCAGCAGCTTAAGACTAGCGGGAGTTAATGAGCAGTTCTTC
V: TRBV7-3; D: -; J: TRBJ2-3; CDR3: CASSSTVRTDTQYF; DNA: TGTGCCAGCAGCTCGACAGTTCGCACAGATACGCAGTATTTT
V: TRBV28; D: -; J: TRBJ1-5; CDR3: CASTQAREPQHF; DNA: TGTGCCAGCACACAGGCTCGAGAGCCCCAGCATTTT
V: TRBV10-3; D: -; J: TRBJ2-2; CDR3: CAISEQGGTRELFF; DNA: TGTGCCATCAGTGAACAGGGTGGGACCCGGGAGCTGTTTTTT
V: TRBV28; D: -; J: TRBJ2-7; CDR3: CASSPRAAFYEQYF; DNA: TGTGCCAGCAGTCCGAGGGCCGCATTCTACGAGCAGTACTTC
V: TRBV7-3; D: TRBD2; J: TRBJ2-2; CDR3: CASSPAGGNTGELFF; DNA: TGTGCCAGCAGCCCAGCGGGGGGTAACACCGGGGAGCTGTTTTTT
V: TRBV4-3; D: TRBD1; J: TRBJ1-5; CDR3: CASSPSPQGSQPQHF; DNA: TGCGCCAGCAGCCCCTCCCCACAGGGGAGTCAGCCCCAGCATTTT
V: TRBV29-1; D: TRBD2; J: TRBJ2-1; CDR3: CSVEDPDRGLAGGMNEQFF; DNA: TGCAGCGTTGAAGACCCGGACAGGGGACTAGCGGGAGGAATGAATGAGCAGTTCTTC
V: TRBV27; D: -; J: TRBJ2-2; CDR3: CASRYRVANTGELFF; DNA: TGTGCCAGCAGGTACAGGGTCGCGAACACCGGGGAGCTGTTTTTT
V: TRBV10-3; D: -; J: TRBJ2-2; CDR3: CAISGGSDTGELFF; DNA: TGTGCCATCAGTGGAGGGTCGGACACCGGGGAGCTGTTTTTT
V: TRBV30; D: -; J: TRBJ2-3; CDR3: CAWSAGSTDTQYF; DNA: TGTGCCTGGAGTGCGGGAAGCACAGATACGCAGTATTTT
V: TRBV3-1/TRBV3-2; D: -; J: TRBJ1-6; CDR3: CASSQVIGESYNSPLHF; DNA: TGTGCCAGCAGCCAAGTGATTGGGGAGTCCTATAATTCACCCCTCCACTTT
V: TRBV6-6; D: TRBD1; J: TRBJ2-1; CDR3: CASSRTGAYNEQFF; DNA: TGTGCCAGCAGTAGGACAGGGGCTTACAATGAGCAGTTCTTC
V: TRBV18; D: TRBD1; J: TRBJ1-4; CDR3: CASSRSGQNEKLFF; DNA: TGTGCCAGCTCACGCTCGGGACAGAATGAAAAACTGTTTTTT